The 3 T cell receptor beta chains below were found in one sample sequenced in a study of CD8 T cells in ankylosing spondylitis. These receptors lack a known antigen. TCRdb re-derived calls from the 5' RACE reads in MiXCR, one entry per CDR3 protein. The table shows under 550,000 distinct CDR3 sequences, with 25% to 30% occurring only once. Study conclusions and caveats: For ankylosing spondylitis blood, a TCR beta motif of about 8 highly homologous variants appeared characteristic.

Sequenced sample: blood, either unsorted or a sorted T cell fraction (not recorded which). These receptors were taken from a male donor with ankylosing spondylitis.

The rearrangement joins TRBV28 to TRBJ2-6; the D is unclear. The CDR3 runs to 16 residues. CDR1 and CDR2 (germline): MDHEN, SYDVKM. V was clipped by 4 bases and J by 2 bases, with 12 bases between them. As DNA, the CDR3 is TGTGCCAGCAGTTCCCCCGGATGGGCTGGGGCCAACGTCCTGACTTTC. As protein: CASSSPGWAGANVLTF.

The chain links TRBV5-1 to TRBJ1-3, with a weak D call TRBD1 (5 bases). The CDR3 spans 13 residues. Germline V gene lookup returns CDR1 SGHRS and CDR2 YFSETQ. V lost 4 bases to trimming and J lost 8 bases, with 13 bases between them. The CDR3 DNA is TGCGCCAGCAGCAACCGCAAAGGGGACACCATATATTTT. Amino acid sequence: CASSNRKGDTIYF.

This clonotype has just one count. This chain links TRBV7-9 with TRBJ2-1; 8 bases align to TRBD2. Germline V gives CDR1 SEHNR, CDR2 FQNEAQ (reference sequence). The ends lost 5 bases at V and 9 bases at J; junction bases unmatched: 9. This CDR3 comprises 14 residues. CDR3 sequence: CASSPRRGAGEQFF. The CDR3 bases are TGTGCCAGCAGCCCCAGGCGGGGGGCAGGTGAGCAGTTCTTC.